Listed here is a single TCR beta chain. Sequenced by immunoSEQ multiplex PCR; TCRdb stores in-frame clones only, minus some. The table shows about 330,000 clones, with 87% occurring only once. The data stem from a study of blood T cell repertoires in COVID-19. Trimming removed 3 bases at V and 3 bases at J, with 21 bases between. CDR1 SGHRS and CDR2 YFSETQ come from the germline V gene. The CDR3 runs 17 residues. The V gene is TRBV5-1, the J gene TRBJ1-2; weak D call: TRBD1 (5 bases). This receptor was obtained from a woman in her twenties or thirties who had recovered from COVID-19. Sequenced input: PBMCs or T cells enriched from blood (not recorded which). The CDR3 is CASSSFGGIRTHYGYTF. The CDR3 nucleotides are TGCGCCAGCAGCTCCTTTGGGGGGATACGAACTCACTATGGCTACACCTTC. Full variable domain (missing parts from reference TRBV5-1 and TRBJ1-2): KAGVTQTPRYLIKTRGQQVTLSCSPISGHRSVSWYQQTPGQGLQFLFEYFSETQRNKGNFPGRFSGRQFSNSRSEMNVSTLELGDSALYLCASSSFGGIRTHYGYTFGSGTRLTVV.